Shown below are 19 T cell receptor beta chains from a single sample sequenced in a study of blood T cell repertoires in COVID-19. Sequencing used immunoSEQ multiplex PCR; TCRdb keeps in-frame clones, though not all of them. The repertoire holds about 280,000 clones, with approximately 89% as singletons. What was sequenced was PBMCs or T cells enriched from blood (not recorded which). The receptors were gathered from a middle-aged man who had been exposed to COVID-19.

The chain links TRBV15 to TRBJ1-5; D is unresolved. CDR3 length equals 12 residues. The germline V gene has CDR1 LNHNV and CDR2 YYDKDF (reference sequence). Trimming shortened V by 5 bases and J by 4 bases, and 6 bases separated the two germline ends. The CDR3 nucleotides are TGTGCCACCAGCCCGAGGAATCAGCCCCAGCATTTT. This translates into CATSPRNQPQHF.

The chain joins TRBV4-3 to TRBJ2-7, with TRBD1 as a possible D gene (6 bases). From germline, CDR1 is LGHNA and CDR2 YSLEER. The CDR3 runs 14 residues. Trimming took 0 bases from V and 12 from J, leaving 18 bases between them. Here the CDR3 reads CASSQDDEEGVRYF. CDR3 in DNA: TGCGCCAGCAGCCAAGATGATGAAGAGGGGGTTAGGTACTTC.

This rearrangement joins TRBV30 to TRBJ1-1; D not resolved. This CDR3 is built from 13 residues. CDR1 and CDR2 (germline): GTSNPN, SVGIG (reference sequence). V dropped 4 bases and J dropped 11 bases, with 20 bases sitting between them. The CDR3 protein is CAWKVSIGLEAFF. DNA for the CDR3: TGTGCCTGGAAGGTATCGATAGGCCTGGAGGCTTTCTTT.

The chain combines TRBV6-6 with TRBJ1-4; 8 bases agree with TRBD1. Per the germline V gene, CDR1 is MNHNY and CDR2 is SVGAGI (reference sequence). The V and J ends lost 10 bases and 3 bases, in that order; junction bases with no gene match: 10. The CDR3 consists of 15 residues. The CDR3 coding sequence is TGTGCCATCCGACAGGGGCCTGGATCTAATGAAAAACTGTTTTTT. Protein product: CAIRQGPGSNEKLFF.

This clone occurred a few times. V and J are TRBV18 and TRBJ2-7, with TRBD2 matching 9 bases. V shed 3 bases, J shed 2 bases, and the junction held 11 bases outside the gene matches. CDR1 and CDR2 from the germline V gene are KGHSH and LQKENI. The CDR3 runs to 17 residues. The DNA for the CDR3 is TGTGCCAGCTCACCGATCTCTTCTAGCGGGACGCCCTACGAGCAGTACTTC. This translates into CASSPISSSGTPYEQYF.

The rearrangement uses TRBV10-2 and TRBJ2-3; 16 bases line up with TRBD2. V shed 6 bases and J 3 bases; nucleotides not matched to a gene: 9. The CDR3 totals 18 residues. CDR1 WSHSY and CDR2 SAAADI come from the germline V gene. The CDR3 DNA sequence: TGCGCCAGCAGGTCGGGACTAGCGGGAGGGCCCTCTACAGATACGCAGTATTTT. Amino acids: CASRSGLAGGPSTDTQYF.

The CDR3 DNA sequence: TGTGCCAGCCACAGGGGGAACAATCAGCCCCAGCATTTT. Translated: CASHRGNNQPQHF. The chain couples TRBV2 to TRBJ1-5; TRBD1 agrees at 8 bases. CDR3 length: 13 residues. Germline V lookup: CDR1 SNHLY, CDR2 FYNNEI. The junction had 3 bases not matched to a gene; V was cut back by 8 bases and J by 3 bases.

This chain connects TRBV19 to TRBJ2-7; D possibly corresponds to TRBD1 (5 bases). CDR1 is LNHDA, CDR2 SQIVND, per germline (reference sequence). V shed 3 bases and J shed 3 bases, with 6 bases lying between them. This CDR3 is 12 amino acids long. The CDR3 here is CASSIDSYEQYF. As DNA, the CDR3 is TGTGCCAGTAGTATCGACAGCTACGAGCAGTACTTC.

The chain recombines TRBV10-3 with TRBJ1-1, with 11 bases aligning to TRBD1. The CDR3 has 15 residues. Germline V lookup: CDR1 ENHRY, CDR2 SYGVKD. J lost 8 bases, V lost 4 bases, and 9 bases had no gene match. The CDR3 spells CAISVLGQGAAEAFF. Here the CDR3 DNA reads TGTGCCATCAGTGTCCTAGGACAGGGGGCGGCCGAAGCTTTCTTT.

The chain recombines TRBV29-1 with TRBJ1-2, with D unresolved. Deletions cut 0 bases from V and 7 bases from J, with 18 bases between. Germline lookup yields CDR1 SQVTM and CDR2 ANQGSEA. The CDR3 covers 15 residues. DNA of the CDR3: TGCAGCGTTGAAGATCGTGCTCTTGTTTTCGGTGGCTACACCTTC. This encodes CSVEDRALVFGGYTF.

The chain recombines TRBV11-2 with TRBJ2-3, with TRBD2 matching 7 bases. V lost 1 base, J lost 4 bases, and 8 bases stayed unmatched. Germline CDR1 is SGHAT and CDR2 is FQNNGV. The CDR3 totals 16 residues. The CDR3 nucleotides are TGTGCCAGCAGCTTAGGACTAGCCGGCTCGGCAGATACGCAGTATTTT. It yields the protein CASSLGLAGSADTQYF. Full variable domain (missing parts from reference TRBV11-2 and TRBJ2-3): EAGVAQSPRYKIIEKRQSVAFWCNPISGHATLYWYQQILGQGPKLLIQFQNNGVVDDSQLPKDRFSAERLKGVDSTLKIQPAKLEDSAVYLCASSLGLAGSADTQYFGPGTRLTVL.

The gene calls are TRBV6-5 and TRBJ2-3, with TRBD2 identical over 9 bases. V dropped 6 bases and J dropped 0; count of bases not matched to a gene: 4. The germline CDR1 and CDR2 sequences are MNHEY and SVGAGI. The CDR3 sequence is 15 residues long. CDR3 loop: CASRPSGASTDTQYF. The CDR3 DNA sequence: TGTGCCAGCAGGCCTAGCGGGGCTAGCACAGATACGCAGTATTTT.

The rearrangement uses TRBV27 and TRBJ2-3; a weak D match, TRBD1 (6 bases). CDR3 length: 13 amino acids. The V gene's germline CDR1 is MNHEY and CDR2 SMNVEV (reference sequence). V gave up 0 bases and J gave up 7 bases, with 8 bases separating them. In DNA, the CDR3 is TGTGCCAGCAGTTTATCACAGGGCTATACGCAGTATTTT. Protein product: CASSLSQGYTQYF.

The V call is TRBV19, the J call TRBJ1-5, with a tentative D call TRBD1 (6 bases). V lost 7 bases and J lost 0, with 13 bases in between. CDR1 is LNHDA and CDR2 is SQIVND in the germline V gene (reference sequence). CDR3 length: 15 amino acids. CDR3 amino acids: CASTSTGHSNQPQHF. The CDR3 nucleotides read TGTGCCAGTACCTCGACAGGACATAGCAATCAGCCCCAGCATTTT.

The V call is TRBV19, the J call TRBJ2-7; TRBD1 aligns across 9 bases. Trimming took 9 bases from V and 2 from J; bases not matched to a gene: 5. The germline V gene encodes CDR1 LNHDA and CDR2 SQIVND (reference sequence). This CDR3 has 13 amino acids. The CDR3 spells CASGQGTTYEQYF. In DNA, the CDR3 is TGTGCCAGCGGACAGGGGACAACCTACGAGCAGTACTTC.

V usage is TRBV28 and J usage is TRBJ1-3; D may be TRBD1 (6 bases). This CDR3 is 15 amino acids long. Germline V gene sequence: CDR1 MDHEN, CDR2 SYDVKM. Deletions cut 6 bases from V and 2 bases from J, with 14 bases between. The CDR3 DNA sequence: TGTGCCAGCAGACAGGGTATCGGAACTGGAAACACCATATATTTT. Amino acid sequence: CASRQGIGTGNTIYF.

The CDR3 DNA reads as TGTGCCAGCAGCTTGGCCGGGGGGGCTGGCACTGAAGCTTTCTTT. It codes for CASSLAGGAGTEAFF. The V and J genes are TRBV5-4 and TRBJ1-1; D may be TRBD1 (6 bases). The CDR3 has 15 residues. Trimming left V 0 bases short and J 4 bases short, with 13 bases between. CDR1 SGHNT and CDR2 YYREEE come from the germline V gene (reference sequence).

This clone was seen only once. V and J are TRBV24-1 and TRBJ2-7; maybe TRBD1 (6 bases). CDR1 and CDR2 (germline): KGHDR, SFDVKD. Trimming took 5 bases from V and 6 from J, leaving 28 bases between them. This CDR3 comprises 18 residues. The CDR3 coding sequence is TGTGCCACCAGTGCGAGCAGCGATAGACCCGGACAGTTAACCGAGCAGTACTTC. Its protein is CATSASSDRPGQLTEQYF.

The genes are TRBV24-1 and TRBJ2-5; 7 nucleotides line up with TRBD2. CDR1 is KGHDR and CDR2 is SFDVKD in the germline V gene. CDR3 length: 13 residues. V was pared by 5 bases and J by 2 bases, with 1 base of the junction left unmatched. This chain's CDR3 is CATSGGGQETQYF. In DNA, the CDR3 is TGTGCCACCAGTGGGGGGGGTCAAGAGACCCAGTACTTC.